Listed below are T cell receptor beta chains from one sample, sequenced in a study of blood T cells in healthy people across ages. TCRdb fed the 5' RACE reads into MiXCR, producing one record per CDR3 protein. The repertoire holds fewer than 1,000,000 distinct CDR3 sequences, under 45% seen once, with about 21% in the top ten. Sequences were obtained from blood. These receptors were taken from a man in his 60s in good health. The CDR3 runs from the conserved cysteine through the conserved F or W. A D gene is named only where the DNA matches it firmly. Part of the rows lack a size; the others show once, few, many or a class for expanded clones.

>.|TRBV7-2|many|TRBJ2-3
CASSLGRADTQYF
TGTGCCAGCAGCTTAGGCAGGGCGGATACGCAGTATTTT
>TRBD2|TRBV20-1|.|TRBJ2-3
CSAAGLAGISTDTQYF
TGCAGTGCCGCAGGACTAGCGGGGATCTCCACAGATACGCAGTATTTT
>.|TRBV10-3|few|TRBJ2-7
CAIKQGTKGSEQYF
TGTGCCATCAAACAGGGTACAAAGGGATCCGAGCAGTACTTC
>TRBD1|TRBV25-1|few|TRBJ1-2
CASSFPGTGAWDGYTF
TGTGCCAGCAGTTTCCCCGGGACAGGGGCTTGGGATGGCTACACCTTC
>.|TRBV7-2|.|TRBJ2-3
CASSLYVDTQYF
TGTGCCAGCAGCTTATATGTAGATACGCAGTATTTT
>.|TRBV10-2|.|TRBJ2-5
CATRRLQETQYF
TGCGCCACCAGACGACTACAAGAGACCCAGTACTTC
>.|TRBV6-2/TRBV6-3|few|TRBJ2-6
CASGDLPGRSGANVLTF
TGTGCCAGCGGTGACTTACCCGGGCGGTCTGGGGCCAACGTCCTGACTTTC
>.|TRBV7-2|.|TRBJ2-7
CASSLGRGSKGHSSYEQYF
TGTGCCAGCAGCTTGGGACGGGGAAGCAAGGGACATAGCTCCTACGAGCAGTACTTC
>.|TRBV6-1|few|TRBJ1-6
CASYLRGSPLHF
TGTGCCAGCTACCTCAGGGGTTCACCCCTCCACTTT
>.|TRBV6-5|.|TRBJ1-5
CASRPGQHSNQPQHF
TGTGCCAGCAGACCCGGACAACATAGCAATCAGCCCCAGCATTTT
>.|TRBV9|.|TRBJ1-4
CASSVAPGDGKLFF
TGTGCCAGCAGCGTAGCTCCCGGGGATGGAAAACTGTTTTTT
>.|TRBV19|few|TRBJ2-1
CASSIGERAKQFF
TGTGCCAGTAGTATAGGGGAGCGAGCAAAGCAGTTCTTC
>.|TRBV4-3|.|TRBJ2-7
CASSQDLGALYEQYF
TGCGCCAGCAGCCAAGATCTGGGGGCACTCTACGAGCAGTACTTC
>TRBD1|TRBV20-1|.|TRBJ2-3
CSARDPLGNRGLGTDTQYF
TGCAGTGCTAGAGACCCCCTAGGGAACAGGGGGTTAGGTACAGATACGCAGTATTTT
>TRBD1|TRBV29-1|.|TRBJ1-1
CSVSRDSNTEAFF
TGCAGCGTGTCCCGGGACAGCAACACTGAAGCTTTCTTT
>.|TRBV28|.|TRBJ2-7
CASSLIGDQYF
TGTGCCAGCAGTTTGATAGGGGATCAGTACTTC
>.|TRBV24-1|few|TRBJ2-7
CATSDAGEQYF
TGTGCCACCAGTGATGCGGGGGAGCAGTACTTC
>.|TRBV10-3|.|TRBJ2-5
CAIHNPGTSGIYNEQYF
TGTGCCATACACAACCCGGGAACTAGTGGGATCTACAATGAGCAGTACTTC
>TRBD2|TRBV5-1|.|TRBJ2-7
CASSPTGTSGYEQYF
TGCGCCAGCAGCCCCACCGGGACTAGCGGTTACGAGCAGTACTTC
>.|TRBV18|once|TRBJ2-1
CASSPPRAQLREQFF
TGTGCCAGCTCACCACCGAGAGCCCAGTTACGTGAGCAGTTCTTC
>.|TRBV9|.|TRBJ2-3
CASSVQGGLDTQYF
TGTGCCAGCAGCGTCCAGGGGGGTTTGGATACGCAGTATTTT
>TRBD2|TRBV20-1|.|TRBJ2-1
CSAKSSGGLPNEQFF
TGCAGTGCTAAGTCTAGCGGGGGGCTACCTAATGAGCAGTTCTTC
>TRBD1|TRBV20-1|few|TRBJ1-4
CSARQGAEKLFF
TGCAGTGCCCGACAGGGGGCTGAAAAACTGTTTTTT
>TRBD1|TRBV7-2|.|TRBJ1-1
CASSPWTGVGTEAFF
TGTGCCAGCAGCCCCTGGACAGGGGTGGGCACTGAAGCTTTCTTT
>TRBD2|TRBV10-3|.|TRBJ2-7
CASSSGGPTYEQYF
TGTGCCAGCTCTAGCGGGGGCCCTACCTACGAGCAGTACTTC
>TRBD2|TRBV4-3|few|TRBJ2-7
CASSQVQVPGLVRSEQYF
TGCGCCAGCAGCCAAGTACAAGTCCCGGGACTAGTCCGATCCGAGCAGTACTTC
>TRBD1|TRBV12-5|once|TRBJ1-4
CASGLVQWDRNITTNEKLFF
TGTGCTAGTGGTTTGGTACAATGGGACAGGAATATAACAACTAATGAAAAACTGTTTTTT
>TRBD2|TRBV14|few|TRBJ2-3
CASSRTSGGSDTQYF
TGTGCCAGCAGTCGGACTAGCGGGGGGTCCGATACGCAGTATTTT
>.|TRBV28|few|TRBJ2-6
CATWSSGANVLTF
TGTGCCACGTGGTCCTCTGGGGCCAACGTCCTGACTTTC
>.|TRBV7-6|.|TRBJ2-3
CASSLAWIGDTQYF
TGTGCCAGCAGCTTAGCGTGGATAGGGGATACGCAGTATTTT
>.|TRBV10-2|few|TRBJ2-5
CASSRVGDQYETQYF
TGCGCCAGCAGCAGAGTGGGGGACCAGTACGAGACCCAGTACTTC
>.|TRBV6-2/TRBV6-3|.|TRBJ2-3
CASDNERTDTQYF
TGTGCCAGCGATAACGAGCGCACAGATACGCAGTATTTT
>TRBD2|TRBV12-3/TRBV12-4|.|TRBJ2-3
CASSRGLAGTSTDTQYF
TGTGCCAGCAGTCGGGGACTAGCGGGGACTAGCACAGATACGCAGTATTTT
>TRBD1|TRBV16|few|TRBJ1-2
CASSPRDRGIYGYTF
TGTGCCAGCAGCCCCCGGGACAGGGGAATTTATGGCTACACCTTC
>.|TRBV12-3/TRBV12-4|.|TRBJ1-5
CASSAGNSNQPQHF
TGTGCCAGCAGTGCGGGGAATAGCAATCAGCCCCAGCATTTT
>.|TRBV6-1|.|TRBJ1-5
CAGSEQGVNQPQHF
TGTGCCGGCAGTGAACAGGGTGTTAATCAGCCCCAGCATTTT
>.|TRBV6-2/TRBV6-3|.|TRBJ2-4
CASSRETGHIQYF
TGTGCCAGCAGTCGAGAAACCGGGCACATTCAGTACTTC
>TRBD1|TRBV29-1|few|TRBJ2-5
CSVEDGPDRGQSETQYF
TGCAGCGTTGAAGATGGGCCGGACAGGGGGCAAAGTGAGACCCAGTACTTC
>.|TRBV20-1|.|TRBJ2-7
CSASGVAYEQYF
TGCAGTGCTAGCGGGGTGGCCTACGAGCAGTACTTC
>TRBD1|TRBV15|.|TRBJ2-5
CATSRDSGTVETQYF
TGTGCCACCAGCAGAGATTCGGGGACAGTAGAGACCCAGTACTTC
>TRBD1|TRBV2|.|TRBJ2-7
CASRRDAGQGHYEQYF
TGTGCCAGCAGGCGGGATGCGGGACAGGGACATTACGAGCAGTACTTC
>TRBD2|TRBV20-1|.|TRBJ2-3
CSARDFEAGGLIFDTQYF
TGCAGTGCTAGAGATTTTGAGGCGGGGGGACTAATATTTGATACGCAGTATTTT
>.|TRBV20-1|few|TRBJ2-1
CSARLQRAYNEQFF
TGCAGTGCTCGACTTCAACGGGCCTACAATGAGCAGTTCTTC